A selection of T cell receptor beta chains follows, all from one sample in a study of neurological immune-mediated disorders. Using its own MiXCR run on the 5' RACE reads, TCRdb lists one record per CDR3 protein. The table has about 71,000 distinct CDR3 sequences, less than 5.5% seen once. Sample: PBMCs. The receptors come from a man aged 30 to 45 with multiple sclerosis. CDR3s include the opening cysteine and the closing phenylalanine or tryptophan. A D gene is named only where the DNA matches it firmly. The size of a clone is reported for some rows only, either as once, few or many, or as a class for expanded clones.

>15|many|TRBJ2-1|TRBV7-9|TRBD2
TGTGCCAGCAGCCGAACTAGCGGGGGTTACAATGAGCAGTTCTTC
CASSRTSGGYNEQFF
>13|many|TRBJ1-2|TRBV3-1|NA
TGTGCCAGCAGCCAAGGCCAGGGCTATGGCTACACCTTC
CASSQGQGYGYTF
>13|NA|TRBJ1-5|TRBV20-1|NA
TGCAGTGCTAGTGGGACTATCAATCAGCCCCAGCATTTT
CSASGTINQPQHF
>14|many|TRBJ2-1|TRBV24-1|NA
TGTGCCACCAGTGATCCCGGGAGTGTCAATGAGCAGTTCTTC
CATSDPGSVNEQFF
>14|NA|TRBJ2-7|TRBV5-1|TRBD2
TGCGCCAGCAGCTCGGGGGAGGGTCCCTACGAGCAGTACTTC
CASSSGEGPYEQYF
>14|few|TRBJ1-3|TRBV5-1|NA
TGCGCCAGCAGCTGGAGGGGATCTGGAAACACCATATATTTT
CASSWRGSGNTIYF
>16|many|TRBJ2-1|TRBV3-1|TRBD1
TGTGCCAGCAGCCAGGACCTCGGGACAGCGTACAATGAGCAGTTCTTC
CASSQDLGTAYNEQFF
>13|many|TRBJ2-7|TRBV7-8|NA
TGTGCCAGCAGCTTCCGACCGGCCTACGAGCAGTACTTC
CASSFRPAYEQYF
>14|many|TRBJ1-1|TRBV7-9|TRBD1
TGTGCCAGCAGCCGGGGACAGTCGAACACTGAAGCTTTCTTT
CASSRGQSNTEAFF
>18|many|TRBJ2-6|TRBV2|NA
TGTGCCAGCAATGGGGGAAGGACAGACACCCCTGGGGCCAACGTCCTGACTTTC
CASNGGRTDTPGANVLTF
>16|few|TRBJ1-6|TRBV20-1|TRBD1
TGCAGTGCTAGAGATAGAGACAGGGGTTTTAATTCACCCCTCCACTTT
CSARDRDRGFNSPLHF
>17|many|TRBJ2-1|TRBV11-2|TRBD2
TGTGCCAGCAGAATACTAGCGGGGGGGCTGGCCTACAATGAGCAGTTCTTC
CASRILAGGLAYNEQFF
>14|many|TRBJ1-4|TRBV5-6|NA
TGTGCCAGCAGCTTCGCGGGGCAAAACGAAAAACTGTTTTTT
CASSFAGQNEKLFF
>15|NA|TRBJ2-3|TRBV20-1|NA
TGCAGTGCAGCCTCGGGGGCGGGGAGCACAGATACGCAGTATTTT
CSAASGAGSTDTQYF
>17|many|TRBJ2-5|TRBV7-8|NA
TGTGCCAGCAGCTCGCGCGGCGGGACACCTGACCAAGAGACCCAGTACTTC
CASSSRGGTPDQETQYF
>15|NA|TRBJ2-1|TRBV12-3/TRBV12-4|NA
TGTGCCAGCAGTTTAAGGGCCCCGGTCTACAATGAGCAGTTCTTC
CASSLRAPVYNEQFF
>14|few|TRBJ2-3|TRBV10-3|NA
TGTGCCATCAGTCCGGAAGGGAGCACAGATACGCAGTATTTT
CAISPEGSTDTQYF
>17|NA|TRBJ2-2|TRBV5-1|TRBD2
TGCGCCAGCAGCTTGAGGACTAGCGGGGATCACACCGGGGAGCTGTTTTTT
CASSLRTSGDHTGELFF
>16|NA|TRBJ2-6|TRBV5-1|TRBD1
TGCGCCAGCAGCGCAATGACAGGGTCTGGGGTCAACGTCCTGACTTTC
CASSAMTGSGVNVLTF
>16|many|TRBJ2-2|TRBV28|TRBD1
TGTGCCAGCAGTACATTCTTCAGGGGGCGTGGCGGGGAGCTGTTTTTT
CASSTFFRGRGGELFF
>14|NA|TRBJ2-1|TRBV20-1|TRBD1
TGCAGTGCTAAGACAGGGGGGGACTACAATGAGCAGTTCTTC
CSAKTGGDYNEQFF
>14|NA|TRBJ1-4|TRBV27|TRBD1
TGTGCCAGCAGTTTCTTGGACAGGGAGGGAAAACTGTTTTTT
CASSFLDREGKLFF
>15|many|TRBJ1-2|TRBV25-1|NA
TGTGCCAGCAGTAACGAAGGGGGTAAGGCAGGCGGCTACACCTTC
CASSNEGGKAGGYTF
>11|many|TRBJ2-1|TRBV10-3|NA
TGTGCCATCAGTGACGCGGGGCTGCAGTTCTTC
CAISDAGLQFF
>17|NA|TRBJ1-1|TRBV7-8|NA
TGTGCCAGCAGCCCTTACATCCTCCGGGACTTTGACACTGAAGCTTTCTTT
CASSPYILRDFDTEAFF
>13|NA|TRBJ1-2|TRBV5-1|NA
TGCGCCAGCAGCTTGGTAGGGCGCTATGGCTACACCTTC
CASSLVGRYGYTF
>14|NA|TRBJ2-5|TRBV4-1|NA
TGCGCCAGCAGCCAGACCCAGGGCGAAGAGACCCAGTACTTC
CASSQTQGEETQYF
>14|many|TRBJ1-2|TRBV12-3/TRBV12-4|NA
TGTGCCAGCAGTTTGAGGGAGGGGCATCGTGGCTACACCTTC
CASSLREGHRGYTF
>12|few|TRBJ1-1|TRBV7-9|NA
TGTGCCAGCGCCCGGGGAGGCACTGAAGCTTTCTTT
CASARGGTEAFF
>13|medium-sized|TRBJ2-5|TRBV27|NA
TGTGCCAGCCGCCTGAGGGCGCAAGAGACCCAGTACTTC
CASRLRAQETQYF
>12|many|TRBJ2-3|TRBV27|NA
TGTGCCAGCAGTATCGACAGGAAGACGCAGTATTTT
CASSIDRKTQYF
>15|many|TRBJ1-1|TRBV7-8|NA
TGTGCCAGCAGCTCCCGACGGTTGACGAACACTGAAGCTTTCTTT
CASSSRRLTNTEAFF
>13|many|TRBJ1-2|TRBV7-2|NA
TGTGCCAGCAGCTTCAGGAGAAACTATGGCTACACCTTC
CASSFRRNYGYTF
>13|many|TRBJ1-1|TRBV5-1|NA
TGCGCCAGCAGCTGGATAGAGAACACTGAAGCTTTCTTT
CASSWIENTEAFF
>16|many|TRBJ2-3|TRBV6-5|TRBD1
TGTGCCAGCAGTGCCCTAAGACAGGGGCCGACAGATACGCAGTATTTT
CASSALRQGPTDTQYF
>17|many|TRBJ1-6|TRBV12-3/TRBV12-4|NA
TGTGCCAGCAGTCCGCCCGGAGGGGGCTCCTATAATTCACCCCTCCACTTT
CASSPPGGGSYNSPLHF
>12|many|TRBJ2-1|TRBV12-3/TRBV12-4|NA
TGTGCCAGCAGTTTTTTGGGAGGTGAGCAGTTCTTC
CASSFLGGEQFF
>15|many|TRBJ2-7|TRBV6-6|NA
TGTGCCAGCAGTTCAGGACTGCTTAGGGCCTACGAGCAGTACTTC
CASSSGLLRAYEQYF
>12|many|TRBJ2-1|TRBV9|NA
TGTGCCAGCAGCCCCTGGGGCGGTGAGCAGTTCTTC
CASSPWGGEQFF
>13|many|TRBJ1-5|TRBV20-1|NA
TGCAGTGCTCAGCGAGGGGTGGATCAGCCCCAGCATTTT
CSAQRGVDQPQHF
>15|many|TRBJ1-2|TRBV5-5|NA
TGTGCCAGCAGCTTGGAGACAGCTACTAACTATGGCTACACCTTC
CASSLETATNYGYTF
>15|many|TRBJ2-7|TRBV6-5|NA
TGTGCCAGCAGTTACGGCCCGACAGGAACTTACGAGCAGTACTTC
CASSYGPTGTYEQYF
>16|many|TRBJ1-1|TRBV10-1|TRBD1
TGCGCCAGCACCGATACCAGACAGGGCGGTAGGACTGAAGCTTTCTTT
CASTDTRQGGRTEAFF
>13|many|TRBJ1-1|TRBV12-3/TRBV12-4|TRBD1
TGTGCCAGCAGGAGGGGGCTGGACACTGAAGCTTTCTTT
CASRRGLDTEAFF
>19|few|TRBJ1-2|TRBV4-1|NA
TGCGCCAGCAGCCACGAAACGAGGCCGGGGGGCGCGGGGAGAAAGGGCTACACCTTC
CASSHETRPGGAGRKGYTF
>15|many|TRBJ2-1|TRBV7-6|NA
TGTGCCAGCAGCTTGCGAGCGGATCCCTACAATGAGCAGTTCTTC
CASSLRADPYNEQFF
>17|many|TRBJ2-4|TRBV20-1|TRBD2
TGCAGTGCTAGTGAGTCTAGCGGAGGATTTGGCAAAAACATTCAGTACTTC
CSASESSGGFGKNIQYF
>14|few|TRBJ2-2|TRBV20-1|NA
TGCAGTGCTAGTCGCCAGGGGAACACCGGGGAGCTGTTTTTT
CSASRQGNTGELFF
>16|few|TRBJ1-2|TRBV14|NA
TGTGCCAGCAGCCACCTATATGGGATGTCCGACTATGGCTACACCTTC
CASSHLYGMSDYGYTF
>17|many|TRBJ2-3|TRBV6-2/TRBV6-3|NA
TGTGCCAGCAGTTACCCACTAGTACCTGAATCCACAGATACGCAGTATTTT
CASSYPLVPESTDTQYF
>15|few|TRBJ1-5|TRBV28|NA
TGTGCCAGCAGCTCCCAGGGAAGAGGGGATCAGCCCCAGCATTTT
CASSSQGRGDQPQHF
>15|many|TRBJ2-1|TRBV6-6|TRBD2
TGTGCCAGCATTCAAGCGGGAGGAACACACAATGAGCAGTTCTTC
CASIQAGGTHNEQFF
>13|many|TRBJ1-2|TRBV5-1|NA
TGCGCCAGCAGCAAAGGACAGAACTATGGCTACACCTTC
CASSKGQNYGYTF
>14|many|TRBJ1-2|TRBV6-6|TRBD1
TGTGCCAGCGTAGGACAGGGAAGTAGGAATGGCTACACCTTC
CASVGQGSRNGYTF